Ten or more counts support the clone carrying this T cell receptor beta chain. A read error may produce the germline difference seen at one junction end. The sample comes from a study of T cells in Graves' hyperthyroidism and ophthalmopathy. Amplified regions were TCR beta CDR3 sequences from RNA transcripts. First-round RT-PCR with HTBI primers amplified the TCR CDR3 region. MiXCR, run by TCRdb on the multiplex PCR reads, gives a single entry per CDR3 protein. The sample shows hundreds of thousands of distinct CDR3 sequences, 38% of them seen only once. CDR3 length: 13 amino acids. Germline assignment: CDR1 SSHAT and CDR2 FNYEAQ (reference sequence).

The sequence was obtained from a man younger than 30 with Graves' hyperthyroidism. The chain joins TRBV7-7 to TRBJ2-2; D might be TRBD1 (6 bases). What was sequenced was blood. This CDR3 is CASSTGPPGELFF. CDR3 nucleotides: TGTGCTAGCAGCACAGGGCCACCCGGGGAGCTGTTTTTT.